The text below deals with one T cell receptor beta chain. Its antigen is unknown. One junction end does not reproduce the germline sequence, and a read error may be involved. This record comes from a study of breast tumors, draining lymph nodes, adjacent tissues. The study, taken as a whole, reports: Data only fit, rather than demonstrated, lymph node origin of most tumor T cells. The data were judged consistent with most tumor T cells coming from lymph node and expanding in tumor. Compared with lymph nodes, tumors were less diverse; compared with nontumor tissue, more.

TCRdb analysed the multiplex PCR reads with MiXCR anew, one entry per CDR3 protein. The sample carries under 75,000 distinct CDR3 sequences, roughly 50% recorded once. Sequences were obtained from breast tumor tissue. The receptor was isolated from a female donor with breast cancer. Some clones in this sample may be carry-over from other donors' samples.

The CDR3 region has the DNA TGTGCCACCAATGATCCGGAAAGGGTGAATGAGCAGTTCTTC. This encodes CATNDPERVNEQFF. This rearrangement joins TRBV24-1 to TRBJ2-1; D remains unclear. CDR3 length: 14 residues. CDR1 and CDR2 from the germline V gene are KGHDR and SFDVKD.